Presented here are 22 T cell receptor beta chains from one specimen sequenced in a study of Ad26.COV2.S vaccination and SARS-CoV-2 variants. Treatment given: over 15 received Ad26.COV2.S at low or high dose, single or two shots; about 5 received placebo; per-sample allocation not given. Sampling took place 63 days after the first vaccine or placebo injection. Profiled with immunoSEQ multiplex PCR; TCRdb holds only in-frame clones, not every one. The repertoire has 410,000 or so clones, 80% to 95% of them found once; the top ten carry 12%. Sequencing was performed on peripheral blood, taken in a trial of Ad26.COV2.S vaccine versus placebo. Every receptor here comes from a person aged 18 to 59 who received the Ad26.COV2.S COVID-19 vaccine or a placebo.

The CDR3 reads CASMDAGTGARGYTF. In DNA form, the CDR3 reads TGTGCCAGCATGGACGCGGGGACAGGAGCGCGAGGCTACACCTTC. J is TRBJ1-2 and V is TRBV3-1 (or the pseudogene TRBV3-2), with 8 nucleotides matching TRBD1. Per germline, CDR1 LGHDT and CDR2 YNNKEL (reference sequence). The CDR3 is made up of 15 amino acids. The ends lost 7 bases at V and 8 bases at J; junction bases unmatched: 15.

The chain has TRBV11-2 and TRBJ2-1; 12 positions agree with TRBD2. V lost 0 bases, J lost 6 bases, and 3 bases stayed unmatched. The length of the CDR3 is 16 residues. CDR1 and CDR2 (germline): SGHAT, FQNNGV. The CDR3 sequence: CASSLDGGLAGNEQFF. CDR3 DNA: TGTGCCAGCAGCTTAGATGGGGGACTAGCGGGCAATGAGCAGTTCTTC.

V gene TRBV29-1 combines with J gene TRBJ1-3; no clear D gene. Trimming shortened V by 4 bases and J by 0 bases, and 10 bases separated the two germline ends. In germline, CDR1 is SQVTM, CDR2 ANQGSEA. This CDR3 has 14 residues. The CDR3 bases are TGCAGCGTTGTGGGGTCGAACTCTGGAAACACCATATATTTT. The encoded protein is CSVVGSNSGNTIYF.

This sequence joins TRBV11-2 and TRBJ2-3; D not certain. Germline CDR1 and CDR2: SGHAT and FQNNGV. This CDR3 contains 14 residues. V lost 5 bases, J lost 0 bases, and 9 bases lay in between. The CDR3 spells CASSTIPSTDTQYF. The CDR3, as DNA: TGTGCCAGCAGCACCATACCGAGCACAGATACGCAGTATTTT. Supplemented by reference TRBV11-2 and TRBJ2-3, the full variable domain reads EAGVAQSPRYKIIEKRQSVAFWCNPISGHATLYWYQQILGQGPKLLIQFQNNGVVDDSQLPKDRFSAERLKGVDSTLKIQPAKLEDSAVYLCASSTIPSTDTQYFGPGTRLTVL.

The table lists this clone with a few counts. The rearrangement links TRBV27 to TRBJ2-2; 10 bases line up with TRBD2. The V gene end was trimmed by 3 bases and the J gene end by 7 bases; junction bases not matched to a gene: 5. The V gene's germline CDR1 is MNHEY and CDR2 SMNVEV (reference sequence). The CDR3 extends over 15 amino acids. As DNA, the CDR3 is TGTGCCAGCAGTTTCCTAGCGGGAGTTGTCGGGGAGCTGTTTTTT. It yields the protein CASSFLAGVVGELFF.

This clone was seen more than once but under ten times. The chain has TRBV4-2 and TRBJ2-7, with TRBD2 identical over 9 bases. CDR1 LGHNA and CDR2 YNFKEQ come from the germline V gene. The CDR3 is 15 residues long. The V segment lost 0 bases and the J segment 4 bases; nucleotides outside the gene matches: 4. The CDR3 loop reads CASSQDPAGGYEQYF. Written as DNA, the CDR3 is TGTGCCAGCAGCCAAGATCCGGCGGGAGGGTACGAGCAGTACTTC.

The CDR3 bases are TGTGCCAGCAGTTTGGTGGATGGAAGCTCCTACGAGCAGTACTTC. As protein: CASSLVDGSSYEQYF. This chain uses TRBV27 with TRBJ2-7; D is unresolved. Germline V gene data show CDR1 as MNHEY and CDR2 as SMNVEV (reference sequence). This CDR3 has 15 residues. V was trimmed by 3 bases and J by 0 bases, leaving 12 bases between them.

The rearrangement uses TRBV7-9 and TRBJ1-2; 7 nucleotides line up with TRBD1. The junction had 7 bases not matched to a gene; V was cut back by 0 bases and J by 9 bases. The germline V gene has CDR1 SEHNR and CDR2 FQNEAQ (reference sequence). The length of the CDR3 is 14 residues. DNA for the CDR3: TGTGCCAGCAGCTTAGCAGGGGGCGTAGTCAGCTACACCTTC. Its protein product is CASSLAGGVVSYTF.

This chain uses TRBV10-3 with TRBJ1-1; 7 nucleotides match TRBD1. The CDR3 has 15 amino acids. Germline CDR1 and CDR2: ENHRY and SYGVKD. The V segment lost 6 bases and the J segment 7 bases; nucleotides outside the gene matches: 14. CDR3 protein: CAISVTGNHGNEAFF. The CDR3 bases are TGTGCCATCAGCGTGACAGGGAACCACGGGAATGAAGCTTTCTTT.

This clone was seen just once. This chain links TRBV4-3 with TRBJ2-1; 9 nucleotides match TRBD2. Trimming cost V 0 bases and J 6 bases; bases outside gene matches: 3. The length of the CDR3 is 15 residues. Germline-derived CDR1 and CDR2 are LGHNA and YSLEER. The CDR3 bases are TGCGCCAGCAGCCAAGATTGGGGACTAGCCAATGAGCAGTTCTTC. As protein: CASSQDWGLANEQFF.

This chain connects TRBV7-6 to TRBJ1-3; the D is unclear. The CDR3 contains 17 residues. Germline V gene sequence: CDR1 SGHVS, CDR2 FNYEAQ. V lost 1 base and J 3 bases, leaving 16 bases between the germline ends. This chain's CDR3 is CASSLVSGTQDGNTIYF. CDR3 sequence (DNA): TGTGCCAGCAGCTTAGTATCGGGCACCCAGGATGGAAACACCATATATTTT.

V and J are TRBV5-1 and TRBJ2-7; D is perhaps TRBD1 (6 bases). The germline gives CDR1 SGHRS, CDR2 YFSETQ. With 2 bases removed from V and 5 bases from J, the gap between germline ends came to 11 bases. The CDR3 contains 13 residues. Here the CDR3 reads CASSLTGKHEQYF. The DNA of the CDR3 is TGCGCCAGCAGCTTAACAGGGAAACACGAGCAGTACTTC. Looking up the rest from reference TRBV5-1 and TRBJ2-7 gives the full variable domain: KAGVTQTPRYLIKTRGQQVTLSCSPISGHRSVSWYQQTPGQGLQFLFEYFSETQRNKGNFPGRFSGRQFSNSRSEMNVSTLELGDSALYLCASSLTGKHEQYFGPGTRLTVT.

The chain couples TRBV4-2 to TRBJ2-3, with 9 bases aligning to TRBD2. The J segment lost 1 base and the V segment lost 0 bases, leaving 5 bases of the junction unmatched. Germline-derived CDR1 and CDR2 are LGHNA and YNFKEQ. The CDR3 length is 17 residues. The CDR3 loop reads CASSQDLASGGTDTQYF. CDR3 nucleotide sequence: TGTGCCAGCAGCCAAGATCTGGCTAGCGGGGGCACAGATACGCAGTATTTT.

The chain uses TRBV10-2 and TRBJ2-7; D is uncertain. Per germline, CDR1 WSHSY and CDR2 SAAADI. V was trimmed by 3 bases and J by 7 bases, leaving 7 bases between them. There are 11 residues in the CDR3. CDR3 sequence (DNA): TGCGCCAGCAGTGACGGGTGGGAGCAGTACTTC. Protein product: CASSDGWEQYF.

This rearrangement joins TRBV7-2 to TRBJ2-5; no clear D. The CDR3 has 14 residues. Germline loops: CDR1 SGHTA, CDR2 FQGNSA. V lost 1 base and J 5 bases, leaving 11 bases between the germline ends. Here the CDR3 DNA reads TGTGCCAGCAGCTTAGGGATTCGAGGCGAGACCCAGTACTTC. As protein: CASSLGIRGETQYF. Looking up the rest from reference TRBV7-2 and TRBJ2-5 gives the full variable domain: GAGVSQSPSNKVTEKGKDVELRCDPISGHTALYWYRQSLGQGLEFLIYFQGNSAPDKSGLPSDRFSAERTGGSVSTLTIQRTQQEDSAVYLCASSLGIRGETQYFGPGTRLLVL.

This rearrangement joins TRBV28 to TRBJ1-4, with TRBD1 identical over 7 bases. Looked up from germline, CDR1 is MDHEN and CDR2 is SYDVKM. After removal of 2 bases from V and 4 bases from J, the junction contained 16 bases not matched to a gene. The CDR3 consists of 19 residues. As DNA, the CDR3 is TGTGCCAGCAGTTTAAGGTCCAGGCAGGGGGAAAGTCATAATGAAAAACTGTTTTTT. Translation: CASSLRSRQGESHNEKLFF.

V usage is TRBV30 and J usage is TRBJ1-2, with no clear D. Germline V CDR1 and CDR2: GTSNPN, SVGIG (reference sequence). The CDR3 has 13 amino acids. V lost 0 bases and J 4 bases, leaving 9 bases between the germline ends. Here the CDR3 reads CAWSVRAAYGYTF. The DNA of the CDR3 is TGTGCCTGGAGTGTACGGGCAGCCTATGGCTACACCTTC.

CDR3 DNA sequence: TGTGCCAGCAGACAGCAGGGGGCACAGCCCCAGCATTTT. As protein: CASRQQGAQPQHF. The rearrangement links TRBV28 to TRBJ1-5; 8 bases fit TRBD1. V lost 6 bases and J lost 7; bases outside the gene matches: 5. The CDR3 spans 13 residues. CDR1 is MDHEN and CDR2 is SYDVKM in the germline V gene.

The rearrangement uses TRBV11-2 and TRBJ1-5; D gene ambiguous. Trimming left V 0 bases short and J 7 bases short, with 7 bases between. Germline loops: CDR1 SGHAT, CDR2 FQNNGV. The CDR3 runs to 13 residues. The DNA of the CDR3 is TGTGCCAGCAGCTTAGATGTCAGGCAGCCCCAGCATTTT. This sequence encodes CASSLDVRQPQHF.

This chain links TRBV4-3 with TRBJ1-6, with 7 bases identical to TRBD1. This CDR3 contains 15 residues. Losses at the gene ends were 1 base for V and 6 bases for J; bases not matched to a gene: 3. The germline gives CDR1 LGHNA, CDR2 YSLEER. CDR3 in amino acids: CASSQGTGLNSPLHF. The CDR3 DNA reads TGCGCCAGCAGCCAAGGGACAGGTCTTAATTCACCCCTCCACTTT.

The chain employs TRBV19 and TRBJ2-5, with 13 bases matching TRBD2. The CDR3 runs to 16 residues. Germline V gene sequence: CDR1 LNHDA, CDR2 SQIVND (reference sequence). J was trimmed by 5 bases and V by 4 bases; bases with no gene match: 7. The CDR3 is CASSKLGTSGKETQYF. CDR3 in DNA: TGTGCCAGTAGTAAGCTAGGGACTAGCGGGAAGGAGACCCAGTACTTC.

This clone is a singleton in its sample. The chain recombines TRBV7-2 with TRBJ2-7; D might be TRBD1 (5 bases). CDR1 is SGHTA and CDR2 is FQGNSA in the germline V gene. V was trimmed by 3 bases and J by 0 bases, leaving 9 bases between them. The CDR3 runs 14 residues. The CDR3 nucleotides read TGTGCCAGCAGCTTCGGCAGGGTCTCCTACGAGCAGTACTTC. Translating it yields CASSFGRVSYEQYF.